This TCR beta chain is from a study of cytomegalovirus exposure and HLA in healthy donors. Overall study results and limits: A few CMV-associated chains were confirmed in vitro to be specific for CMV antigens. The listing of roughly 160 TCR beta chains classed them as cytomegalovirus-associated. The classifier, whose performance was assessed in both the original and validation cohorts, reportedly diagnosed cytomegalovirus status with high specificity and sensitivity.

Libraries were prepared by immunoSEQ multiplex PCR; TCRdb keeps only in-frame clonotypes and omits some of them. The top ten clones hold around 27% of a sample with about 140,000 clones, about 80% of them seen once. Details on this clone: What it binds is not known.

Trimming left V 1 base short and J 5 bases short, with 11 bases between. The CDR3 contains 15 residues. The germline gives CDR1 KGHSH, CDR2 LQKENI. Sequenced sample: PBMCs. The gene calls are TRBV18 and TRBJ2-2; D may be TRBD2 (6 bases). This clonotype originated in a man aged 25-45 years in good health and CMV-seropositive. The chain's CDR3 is CASSPLLAGTGELFF. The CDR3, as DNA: TGTGCCAGCTCACCACTACTAGCTGGTACCGGGGAGCTGTTTTTT.